One and the same sample provided the 10 T cell receptor beta chains below, sequenced in a study of cytomegalovirus exposure and HLA in healthy donors (TCRdb year 2017). Receptor libraries were prepared by the immunoSEQ multiplex PCR assay. For the multiplex PCR, a mixture combining 60 forward primers for TCR Vbeta segments and 13 reverse primers for TCR Jbeta segments was used. TCRdb retrieved this table from immuneACCESS and kept in-frame rearrangements only. Not all clones are present; in checked studies, unresolved V genes account for under half, and no reason is known for the remainder. Here the sample has over 200,000 clones; approximately 81% occur a single time. The leading ten clones occupy about 1.2% of the sample. Sequenced material: PBMCs. Source of these receptors: a human donor in good health.

The chain combines TRBV4-1 with TRBJ1-1; D gene unclear. This CDR3 spans 20 amino acids. Trimming cost V 0 bases and J 5 bases, with 28 bases left between them. Germline assignment: CDR1 MGHRA and CDR2 YSYEKL. The CDR3 nucleotides read TGCGCCAGCAGCCAAGAGGCTTCCAACTATCTTGGTGCGTGGGTTACTGAAGCTTTCTTT. Translation: CASSQEASNYLGAWVTEAFF.

The rearrangement uses TRBV10-3 and TRBJ2-2, with a weak D call TRBD2 (6 bases). V lost 0 bases, J lost 7 bases, and 15 bases lay in between. This CDR3 contains 16 residues. The germline gives CDR1 ENHRY, CDR2 SYGVKD. For the CDR3, the DNA is TGTGCCATCAGTGAGTCAGTCCCCCGGGAGAGCGGGGAGCTGTTTTTT. It codes for CAISESVPRESGELFF.

This chain uses TRBV6-5 with TRBJ2-5; D perhaps matches TRBD1 (6 bases). V was cut by 6 bases and J by 7 bases, with 21 bases left in between. The CDR3 covers 15 residues. Germline V lookup: CDR1 MNHEY, CDR2 SVGAGI. The CDR3 DNA sequence: TGTGCCAGCAGCCCCACAGGGAGAGCTGGGGGGACCCAGTACTTC. It encodes CASSPTGRAGGTQYF.

This chain uses TRBV29-1 with TRBJ2-1; D possibly corresponds to TRBD1 (6 bases). V was pared by 6 bases and J by 8 bases, with 14 bases between. Germline CDR1 SQVTM, CDR2 ANQGSEA. CDR3 length: 12 residues. The CDR3 is CSVQNRVDEQFF. The CDR3 region has the DNA TGCAGCGTGCAGAACAGGGTAGATGAGCAGTTCTTC.

This clone has more than one count but fewer than ten. V is TRBV5-1 and J is TRBJ1-2, with a weak D call TRBD1 (5 bases). The V gene's germline CDR1 is SGHRS and CDR2 YFSETQ. V was trimmed by 2 bases and J by 2 bases, leaving 13 bases between them. This CDR3 has 15 residues. As DNA, the CDR3 is TGCGCCAGCAGCTTCGGGGGGATAACCAACTATGGCTACACCTTC. This codes for CASSFGGITNYGYTF.

V and J are TRBV9 and TRBJ1-1; D ambiguous. CDR3 size: 13 residues. Trimming took off 4 bases at V and 6 bases at J, with 13 bases between the two ends. Germline CDR1 SGDLS, CDR2 YYNGEE. CDR3 amino acids: CASSSPFSPEAFF. CDR3 sequence (DNA): TGTGCCAGCAGCAGCCCATTTAGTCCTGAAGCTTTCTTT.

The chain carries TRBV5-1 and TRBJ2-5; tentative D call: TRBD2 (7 bases). The ends were cut back, 0 bases at V and 0 bases at J, with 24 bases in the middle. CDR3 size: 20 residues. Germline V gene data show CDR1 as SGHRS and CDR2 as YFSETQ. The CDR3 coding sequence is TGCGCCAGCAGCTTGGAAGGGGGAAGGGCTAGCGGCACCAACCAAGAGACCCAGTACTTC. Its protein product is CASSLEGGRASGTNQETQYF. Using reference TRBV5-1 and TRBJ2-5 for the parts outside the CDR3, the full variable domain is KAGVTQTPRYLIKTRGQQVTLSCSPISGHRSVSWYQQTPGQGLQFLFEYFSETQRNKGNFPGRFSGRQFSNSRSEMNVSTLELGDSALYLCASSLEGGRASGTNQETQYFGPGTRLLVL.

The chain employs TRBV4-2 and TRBJ2-1, with a possible D match to TRBD1 (5 bases). This CDR3 is built from 16 residues. Trimming removed 4 bases from V and 8 bases from J, with 21 bases in between. Germline values: CDR1 LGHNA, CDR2 YNFKEQ. The CDR3 coding sequence is TGTGCCAGCAGCCCCCCGGACACCTCGGTAGTCGATGAGCAGTTCTTC. Residues: CASSPPDTSVVDEQFF.

The chain carries TRBV7-8 and TRBJ1-2, with D maybe TRBD1 (5 bases). Trimming shortened V by 4 bases and J by 3 bases, and 9 bases separated the two germline ends. Germline V gene lookup returns CDR1 SGHVS and CDR2 FQNEAQ. CDR3 length: 13 residues. The CDR3 nucleotides are TGTGCCAGCAGCTCGCAGACAGACTATGGCTACACCTTC. Translating it yields CASSSQTDYGYTF.

This rearrangement joins TRBV30 to TRBJ2-1, with 8 bases fitting TRBD2. CDR3 length equals 14 residues. Trimming at V came to 0 bases and at J to 7 bases, leaving 5 bases not matched to a gene. The germline CDR1 and CDR2 sequences are GTSNPN and SVGIG (reference sequence). The chain's CDR3 is CAWSVGLGRNEQFF. The CDR3 region has the DNA TGTGCCTGGAGTGTGGGACTAGGTAGGAATGAGCAGTTCTTC. Combining the CDR3 with reference TRBV30 and TRBJ2-1 gives the whole variable domain SQTIHQWPATLVQPVGSPLSLECTVEGTSNPNLYWYRQAAGRGLQLLFYSVGIGQISSEVPQNLSASRPQDRQFILSSKKLLLSDSGFYLCAWSVGLGRNEQFFGPGTRLTVL.